This TCR beta chain was sequenced in a study of T cells in Graves' hyperthyroidism and ophthalmopathy. Patients showing uncontrolled infection, other autoimmune disease, pregnancy or lactation were ineligible. Together with thyroid ultrasound, orbital computed tomography, serum thyroxine and TRAb, clinical symptoms were used for diagnoses. Amplification targeted TCR beta CDR3 regions from RNA transcripts. The HTBI primer set drove a first-round RT-PCR of the TCR CDR3. One entry per CDR3 protein results from TCRdb running MiXCR on the multiplex PCR reads. Of roughly 740,000 distinct CDR3 sequences in the sample, around 17% are singletons; the top ten hold over 7.5%. With 0 bases removed from V and 4 bases from J, the gap between germline ends came to 10 bases. The CDR3 is made up of 15 amino acids. Germline V gene sequence: CDR1 SGHTA, CDR2 FQGNSA.

The rearrangement uses TRBV7-2 and TRBJ2-4, with D uncertain. Material for sequencing was blood. The receptor's source is a man aged 18 to 30 with Graves' hyperthyroidism. Here the CDR3 reads CASSLAPLGKNIQYF. Written as DNA, the CDR3 is TGTGCCAGCAGCTTAGCCCCCCTGGGGAAAAACATTCAGTACTTC. The full variable domain, with the rest looked up from reference TRBV7-2 and TRBJ2-4, is GAGVSQSPSNKVTEKGKDVELRCDPISGHTALYWYRQSLGQGLEFLIYFQGNSAPDKSGLPSDRFSAERTGGSVSTLTIQRTQQEDSAVYLCASSLAPLGKNIQYFGAGTRLSVL.